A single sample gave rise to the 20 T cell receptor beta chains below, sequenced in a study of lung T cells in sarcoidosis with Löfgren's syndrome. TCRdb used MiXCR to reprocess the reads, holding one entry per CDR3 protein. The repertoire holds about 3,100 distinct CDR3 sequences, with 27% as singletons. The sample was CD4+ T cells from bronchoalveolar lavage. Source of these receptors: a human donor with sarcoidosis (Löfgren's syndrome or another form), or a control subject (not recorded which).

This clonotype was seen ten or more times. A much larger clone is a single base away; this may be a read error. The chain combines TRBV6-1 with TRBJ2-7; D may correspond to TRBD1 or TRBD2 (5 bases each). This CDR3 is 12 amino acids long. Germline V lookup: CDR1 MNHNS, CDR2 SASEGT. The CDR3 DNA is TGTGCCAGCAGAACAGGAGGCTACGAGCGGTACTTC. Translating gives CASRTGGYERYF.

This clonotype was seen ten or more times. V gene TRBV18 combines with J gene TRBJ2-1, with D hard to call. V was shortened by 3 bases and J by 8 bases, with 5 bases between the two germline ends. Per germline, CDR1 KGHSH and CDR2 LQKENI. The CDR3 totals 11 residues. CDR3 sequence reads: CASSPLDEQFF. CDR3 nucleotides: TGTGCCAGCTCACCCCTAGATGAGCAGTTCTTC.

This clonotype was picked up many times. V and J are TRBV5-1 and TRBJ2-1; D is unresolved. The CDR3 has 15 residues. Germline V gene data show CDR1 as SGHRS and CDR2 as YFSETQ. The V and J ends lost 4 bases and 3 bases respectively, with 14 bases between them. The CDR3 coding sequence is TGCGCCAGCAGCCTCGGAGACCCCAACTACAATGAGCAGTTCTTC. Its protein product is CASSLGDPNYNEQFF.

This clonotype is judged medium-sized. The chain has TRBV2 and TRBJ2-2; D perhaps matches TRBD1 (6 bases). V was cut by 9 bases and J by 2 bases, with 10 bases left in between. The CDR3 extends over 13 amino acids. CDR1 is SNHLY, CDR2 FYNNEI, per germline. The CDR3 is CARKQGNTGELFF. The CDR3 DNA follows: TGTGCCAGAAAACAGGGCAACACCGGGGAGCTGTTTTTT.

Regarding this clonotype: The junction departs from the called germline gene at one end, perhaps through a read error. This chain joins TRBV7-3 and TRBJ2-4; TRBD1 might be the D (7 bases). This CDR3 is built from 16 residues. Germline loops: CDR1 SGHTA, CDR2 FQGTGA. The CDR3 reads CASSLGAGTAKNTQYF. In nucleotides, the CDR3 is TGTGCCAGCAGCTTAGGGGCGGGGACAGCCAAAAACACTCAGTACTTC.

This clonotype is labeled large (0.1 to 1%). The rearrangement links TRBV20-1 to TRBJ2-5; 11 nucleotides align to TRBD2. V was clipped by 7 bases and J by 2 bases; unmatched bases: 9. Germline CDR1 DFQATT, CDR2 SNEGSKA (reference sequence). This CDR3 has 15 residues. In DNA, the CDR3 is TGCAGTGGTTCCCCACTAGCGGGGGAACAAGAGACCCAGTACTTC. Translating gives CSGSPLAGEQETQYF.

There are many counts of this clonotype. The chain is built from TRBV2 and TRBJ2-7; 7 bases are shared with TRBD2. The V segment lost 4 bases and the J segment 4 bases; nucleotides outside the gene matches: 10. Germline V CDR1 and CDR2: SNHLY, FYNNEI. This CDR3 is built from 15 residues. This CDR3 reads CASSVAGLAEYEQYF. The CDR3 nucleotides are TGTGCCAGCAGTGTGGCTGGCCTAGCGGAGTACGAGCAGTACTTC. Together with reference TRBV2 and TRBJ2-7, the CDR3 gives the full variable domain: EPEVTQTPSHQVTQMGQEVILRCVPISNHLYFYWYRQILGQKVEFLVSFYNNEISEKSEIFDDQFSVERPDGSNFTLKIRSTKLEDSAMYFCASSVAGLAEYEQYFGPGTRLTVT.

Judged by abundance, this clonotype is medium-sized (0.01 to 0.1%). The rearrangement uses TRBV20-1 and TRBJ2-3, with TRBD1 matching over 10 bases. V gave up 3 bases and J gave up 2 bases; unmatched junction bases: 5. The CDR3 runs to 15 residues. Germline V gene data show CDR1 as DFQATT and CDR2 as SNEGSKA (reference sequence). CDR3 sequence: CSASPGQGNTDTQYF. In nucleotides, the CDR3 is TGCAGTGCTAGCCCGGGACAGGGGAACACAGATACGCAGTATTTT.

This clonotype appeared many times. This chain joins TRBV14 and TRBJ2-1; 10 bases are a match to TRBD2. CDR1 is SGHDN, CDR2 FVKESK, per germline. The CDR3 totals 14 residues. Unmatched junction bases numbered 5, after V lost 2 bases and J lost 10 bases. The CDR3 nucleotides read TGTGCCAGCAGCCAAATAGCGGGAGGCGGGGAGCAGTTCTTC. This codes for CASSQIAGGGEQFF.

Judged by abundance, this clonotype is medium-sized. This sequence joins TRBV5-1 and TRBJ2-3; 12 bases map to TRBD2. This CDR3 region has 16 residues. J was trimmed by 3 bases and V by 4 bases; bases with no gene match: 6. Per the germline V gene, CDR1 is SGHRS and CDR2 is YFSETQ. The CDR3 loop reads CASSVWTSGATDTQYF. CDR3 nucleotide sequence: TGCGCCAGCAGCGTGTGGACTAGCGGGGCGACAGATACGCAGTATTTT.

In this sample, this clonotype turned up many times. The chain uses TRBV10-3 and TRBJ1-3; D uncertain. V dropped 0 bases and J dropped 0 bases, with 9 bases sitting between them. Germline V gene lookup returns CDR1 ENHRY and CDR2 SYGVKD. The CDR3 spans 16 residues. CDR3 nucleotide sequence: TGTGCCATCAGTGAGTCGATCGTGCCCTCTGGAAACACCATATATTTT. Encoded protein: CAISESIVPSGNTIYF.

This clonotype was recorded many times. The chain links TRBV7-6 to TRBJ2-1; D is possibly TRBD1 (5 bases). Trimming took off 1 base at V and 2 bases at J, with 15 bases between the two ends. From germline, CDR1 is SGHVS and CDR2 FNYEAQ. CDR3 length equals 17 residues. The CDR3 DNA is TGTGCCAGCAGCTTAGTGCGACAGACGACACCCTACAATGAGCAGTTCTTC. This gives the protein CASSLVRQTTPYNEQFF.

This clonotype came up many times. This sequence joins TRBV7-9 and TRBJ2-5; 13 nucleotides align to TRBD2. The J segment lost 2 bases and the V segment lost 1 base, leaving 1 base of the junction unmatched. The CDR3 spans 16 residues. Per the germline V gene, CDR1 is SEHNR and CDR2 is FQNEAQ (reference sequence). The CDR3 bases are TGTGCCAGCAGCTTAGGGACTAGCGGGGGACAAGAGACCCAGTACTTC. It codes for CASSLGTSGGQETQYF.

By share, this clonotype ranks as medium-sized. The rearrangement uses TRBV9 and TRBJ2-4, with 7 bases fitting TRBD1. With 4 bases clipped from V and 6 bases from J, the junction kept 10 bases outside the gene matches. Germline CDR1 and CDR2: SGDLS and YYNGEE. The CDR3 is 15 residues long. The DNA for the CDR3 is TGTGCCAGCAGCCTACAGGGGTGGGTCCCAAACATTCAGTACTTC. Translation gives CASSLQGWVPNIQYF.

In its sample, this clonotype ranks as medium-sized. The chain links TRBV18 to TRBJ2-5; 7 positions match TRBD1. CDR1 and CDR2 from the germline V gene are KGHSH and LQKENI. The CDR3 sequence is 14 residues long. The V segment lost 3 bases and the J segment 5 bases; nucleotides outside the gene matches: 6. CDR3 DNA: TGTGCCAGCTCACCGGCAGGGGGATCTGAGACCCAGTACTTC. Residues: CASSPAGGSETQYF. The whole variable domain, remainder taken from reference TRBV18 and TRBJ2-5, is NAGVMQNPRHLVRRRGQEARLRCSPMKGHSHVYWYRQLPEEGLKFMVYLQKENIIDESGMPKERFSAEFPKEGPSILRIQQVVRGDSAAYFCASSPAGGSETQYFGPGTRLLVL.

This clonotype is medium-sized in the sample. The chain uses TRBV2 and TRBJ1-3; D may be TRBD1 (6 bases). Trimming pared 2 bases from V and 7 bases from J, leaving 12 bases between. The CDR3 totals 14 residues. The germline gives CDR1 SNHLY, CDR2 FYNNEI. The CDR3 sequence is CASSENGGRNTIYF. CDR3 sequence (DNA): TGTGCCAGCAGTGAAAATGGGGGCAGGAACACCATATATTTT.

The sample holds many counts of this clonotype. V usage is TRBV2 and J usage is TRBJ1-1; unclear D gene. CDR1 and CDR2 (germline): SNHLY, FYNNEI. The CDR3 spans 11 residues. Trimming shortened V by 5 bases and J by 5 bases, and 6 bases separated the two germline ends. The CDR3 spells CASSYQTEAFF. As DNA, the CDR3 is TGTGCCAGCAGTTACCAGACTGAAGCTTTCTTT.

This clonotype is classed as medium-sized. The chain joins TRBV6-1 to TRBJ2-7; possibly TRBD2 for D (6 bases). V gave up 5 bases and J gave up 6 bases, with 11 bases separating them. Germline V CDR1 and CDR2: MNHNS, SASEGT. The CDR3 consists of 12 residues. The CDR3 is CASSPVGGEQYF. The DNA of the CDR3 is TGTGCCAGCAGTCCCGTGGGGGGCGAGCAGTACTTC.

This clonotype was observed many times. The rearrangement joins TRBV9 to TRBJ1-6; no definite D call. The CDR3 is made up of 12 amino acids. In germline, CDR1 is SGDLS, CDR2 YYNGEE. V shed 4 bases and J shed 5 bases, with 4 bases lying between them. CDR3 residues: CASSLNNSPLHF. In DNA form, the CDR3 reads TGTGCCAGCAGCTTGAATAATTCACCCCTCCACTTT.

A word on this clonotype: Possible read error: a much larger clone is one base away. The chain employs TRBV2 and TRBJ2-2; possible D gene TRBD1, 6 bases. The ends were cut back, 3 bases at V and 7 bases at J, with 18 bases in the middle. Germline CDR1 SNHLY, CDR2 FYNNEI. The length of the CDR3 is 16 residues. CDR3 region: CASSDRRQVNGGELFF. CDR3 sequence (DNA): TGTGCCAGCAGTGATAGAAGACAGGTGAACGGCGGGGAGCTGTTTTTT.